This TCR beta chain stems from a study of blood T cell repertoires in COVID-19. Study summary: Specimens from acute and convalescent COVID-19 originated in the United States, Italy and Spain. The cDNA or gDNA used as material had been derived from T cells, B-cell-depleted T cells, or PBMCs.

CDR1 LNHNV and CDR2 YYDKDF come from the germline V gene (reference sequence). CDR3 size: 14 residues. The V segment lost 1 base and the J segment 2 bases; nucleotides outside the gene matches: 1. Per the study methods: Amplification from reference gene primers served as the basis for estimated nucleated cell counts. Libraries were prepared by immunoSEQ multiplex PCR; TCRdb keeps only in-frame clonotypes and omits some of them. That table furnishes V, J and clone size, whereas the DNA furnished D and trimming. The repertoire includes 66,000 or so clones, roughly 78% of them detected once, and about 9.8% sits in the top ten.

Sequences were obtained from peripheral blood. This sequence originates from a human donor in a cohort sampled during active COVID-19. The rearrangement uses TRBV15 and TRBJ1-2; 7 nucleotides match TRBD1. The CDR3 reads CATSRGGQNYGYTF. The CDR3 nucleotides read TGTGCCACCAGCAGAGGGGGACAGAACTATGGCTACACCTTC.